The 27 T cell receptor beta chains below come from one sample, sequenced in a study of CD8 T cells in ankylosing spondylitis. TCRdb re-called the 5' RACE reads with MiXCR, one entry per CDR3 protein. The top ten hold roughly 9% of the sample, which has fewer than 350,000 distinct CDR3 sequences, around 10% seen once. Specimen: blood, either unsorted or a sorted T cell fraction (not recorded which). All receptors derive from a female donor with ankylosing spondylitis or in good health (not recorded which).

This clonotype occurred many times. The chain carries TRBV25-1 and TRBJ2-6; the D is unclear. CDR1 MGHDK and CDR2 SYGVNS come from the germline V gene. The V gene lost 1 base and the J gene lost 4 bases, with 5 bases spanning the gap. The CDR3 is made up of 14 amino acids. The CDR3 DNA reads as TGTGCCAGCAGTGAATCCGGAGGGGCCAACGTCCTGACTTTC. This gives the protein CASSESGGANVLTF.

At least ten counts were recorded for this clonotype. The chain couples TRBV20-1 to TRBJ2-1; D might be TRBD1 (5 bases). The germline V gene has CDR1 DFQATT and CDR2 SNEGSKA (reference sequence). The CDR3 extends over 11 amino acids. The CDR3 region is CSARQYNEQFF. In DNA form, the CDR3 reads TGCAGCGCCAGACAGTACAATGAGCAGTTCTTC.

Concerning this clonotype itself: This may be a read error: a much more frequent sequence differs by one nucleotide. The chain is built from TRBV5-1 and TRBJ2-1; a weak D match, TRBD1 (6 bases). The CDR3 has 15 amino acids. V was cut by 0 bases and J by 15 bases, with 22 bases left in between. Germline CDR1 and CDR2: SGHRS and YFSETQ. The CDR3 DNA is TGCGCCAGCAGCTTGGTAAGAGGGACATGGGCTCGACGGTTCTTC. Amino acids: CASSLVRGTWARRFF.

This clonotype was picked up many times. The DNA of the CDR3 is TGCAGTGCTAGAAAGAGCTCCTACAATGAGCAGTTCTTC. As protein: CSARKSSYNEQFF. This rearrangement joins TRBV20-1 to TRBJ2-1; D is unresolved. Trimming stripped 2 bases from V and 0 bases from J, with 5 bases between. CDR1 is DFQATT and CDR2 is SNEGSKA in the germline V gene (reference sequence). The CDR3 is 13 residues long.

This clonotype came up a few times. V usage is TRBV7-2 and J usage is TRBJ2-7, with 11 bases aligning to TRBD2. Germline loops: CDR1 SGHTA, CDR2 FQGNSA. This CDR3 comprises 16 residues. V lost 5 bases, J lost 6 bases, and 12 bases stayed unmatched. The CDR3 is CASSPPPLAGAGEQYF. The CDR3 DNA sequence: TGTGCCAGCAGCCCACCCCCACTAGCGGGAGCAGGCGAGCAGTACTTC.

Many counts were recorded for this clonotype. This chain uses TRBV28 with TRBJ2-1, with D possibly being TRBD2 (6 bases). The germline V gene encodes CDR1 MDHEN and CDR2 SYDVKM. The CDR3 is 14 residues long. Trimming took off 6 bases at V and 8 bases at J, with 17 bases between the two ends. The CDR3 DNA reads TGTGCCAGCAGCCCGGGACTCCTGTTGTATGAGCAGTTCTTC. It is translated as CASSPGLLLYEQFF.

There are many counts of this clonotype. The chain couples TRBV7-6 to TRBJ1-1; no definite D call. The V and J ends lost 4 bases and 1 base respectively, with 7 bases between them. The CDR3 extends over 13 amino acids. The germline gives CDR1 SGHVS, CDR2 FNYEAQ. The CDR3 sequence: CASSSWENTEAFF. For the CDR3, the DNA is TGTGCCAGCAGCTCCTGGGAGAACACTGAAGCTTTCTTT. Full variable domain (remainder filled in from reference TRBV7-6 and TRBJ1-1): GAGVSQSPRYKVTKRGQDVALRCDPISGHVSLYWYRQALGQGPEFLTYFNYEAQQDKSGLPNDRFSAERPEGSISTLTIQRTEQRDSAMYRCASSSWENTEAFFGQGTRLTVV.

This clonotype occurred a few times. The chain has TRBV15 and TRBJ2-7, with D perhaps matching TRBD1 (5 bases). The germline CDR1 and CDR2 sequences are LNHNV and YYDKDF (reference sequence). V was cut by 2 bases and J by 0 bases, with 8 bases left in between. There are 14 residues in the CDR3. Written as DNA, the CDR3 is TGTGCCACCAGCAGACAGGGAAGCTCCTACGAGCAGTACTTC. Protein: CATSRQGSSYEQYF. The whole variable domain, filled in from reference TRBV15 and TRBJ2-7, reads DAMVIQNPRYQVTQFGKPVTLSCSQTLNHNVMYWYQQKSSQAPKLLFHYYDKDFNNEADTPDNFQSRRPNTSFCFLDIRSPGLGDTAMYLCATSRQGSSYEQYFGPGTRLTVT.

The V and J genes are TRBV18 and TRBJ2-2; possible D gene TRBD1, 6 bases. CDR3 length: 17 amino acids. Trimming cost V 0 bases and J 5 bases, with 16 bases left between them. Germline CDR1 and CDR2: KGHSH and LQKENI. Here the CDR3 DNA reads TGTGCCAGCTCACCACCTTTTCGGGACATTAGGACCGGGGAGCTGTTTTTT. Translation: CASSPPFRDIRTGELFF.

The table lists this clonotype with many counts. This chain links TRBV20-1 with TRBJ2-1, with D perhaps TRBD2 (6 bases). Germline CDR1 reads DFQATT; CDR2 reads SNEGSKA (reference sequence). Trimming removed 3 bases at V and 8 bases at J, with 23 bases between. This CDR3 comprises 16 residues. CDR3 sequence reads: CSASTVIGGPGDEQFF. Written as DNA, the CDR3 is TGCAGTGCTAGCACTGTGATCGGGGGACCAGGCGATGAGCAGTTCTTC.

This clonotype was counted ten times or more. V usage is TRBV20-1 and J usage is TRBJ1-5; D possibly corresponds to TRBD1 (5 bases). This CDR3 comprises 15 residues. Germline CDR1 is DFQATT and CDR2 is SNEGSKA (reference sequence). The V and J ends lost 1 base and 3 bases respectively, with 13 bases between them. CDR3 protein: CSARVETDYNQPQHF. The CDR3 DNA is TGCAGTGCTAGAGTTGAGACAGATTACAATCAGCCCCAGCATTTT.

CDR3 in DNA: TGCAGCGTTGGATCGATAGGGACCACTGAAGCTTTCTTT. Translation gives CSVGSIGTTEAFF. The chain has TRBV29-1 and TRBJ1-1; possible D gene TRBD1, 5 bases. From germline, CDR1 is SQVTM and CDR2 ANQGSEA. The CDR3 is 13 residues long. The ends were cut back, 4 bases at V and 4 bases at J, with 13 bases in the middle. The full variable domain, completed using reference TRBV29-1 and TRBJ1-1, is SAVISQKPSRDICQRGTSLTIQCQVDSQVTMMFWYRQQPGQSLTLIATANQGSEATYESGFVIDKFPISRPNLTFSTLTVSNMSPEDSSIYLCSVGSIGTTEAFFGQGTRLTVV.

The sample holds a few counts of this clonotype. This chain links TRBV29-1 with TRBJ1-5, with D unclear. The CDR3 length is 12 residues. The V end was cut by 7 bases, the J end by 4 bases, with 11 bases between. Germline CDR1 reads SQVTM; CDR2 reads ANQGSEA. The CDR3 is CSAQAGNQPQHF. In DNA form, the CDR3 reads TGCAGCGCCCAGGCGGGTAATCAGCCCCAGCATTTT.

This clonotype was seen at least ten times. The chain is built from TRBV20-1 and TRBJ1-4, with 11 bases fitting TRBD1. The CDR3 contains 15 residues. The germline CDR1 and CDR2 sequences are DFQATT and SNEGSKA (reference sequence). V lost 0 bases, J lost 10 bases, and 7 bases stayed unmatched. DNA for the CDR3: TGCAGTGCTAGAGATTCCGGGACAGGGGGTGGAAAACTGTTTTTT. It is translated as CSARDSGTGGGKLFF.

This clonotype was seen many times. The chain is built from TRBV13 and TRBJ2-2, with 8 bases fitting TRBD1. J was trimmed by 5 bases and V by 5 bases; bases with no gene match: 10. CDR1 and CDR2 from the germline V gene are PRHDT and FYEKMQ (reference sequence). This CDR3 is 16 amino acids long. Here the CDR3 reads CASSVLTGAWTGELFF. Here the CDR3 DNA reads TGTGCCAGCAGCGTCCTGACAGGGGCTTGGACCGGGGAGCTGTTTTTT.

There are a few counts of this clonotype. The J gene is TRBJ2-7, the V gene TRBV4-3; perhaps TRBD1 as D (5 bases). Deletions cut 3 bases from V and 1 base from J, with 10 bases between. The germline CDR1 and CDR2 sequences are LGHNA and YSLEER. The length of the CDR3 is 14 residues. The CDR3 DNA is TGCGCCAGCAGCCAGGGGCCCGATTCCTACGAGCAGTACTTC. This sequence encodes CASSQGPDSYEQYF.

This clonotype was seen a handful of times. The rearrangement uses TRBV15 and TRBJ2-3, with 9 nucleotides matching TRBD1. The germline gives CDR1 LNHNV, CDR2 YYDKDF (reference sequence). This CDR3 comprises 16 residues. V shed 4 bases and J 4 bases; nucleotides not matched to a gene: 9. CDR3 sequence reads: CATSTLQGADSDTQYF. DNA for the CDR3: TGTGCCACCAGCACGCTACAGGGGGCCGACTCAGATACGCAGTATTTT.

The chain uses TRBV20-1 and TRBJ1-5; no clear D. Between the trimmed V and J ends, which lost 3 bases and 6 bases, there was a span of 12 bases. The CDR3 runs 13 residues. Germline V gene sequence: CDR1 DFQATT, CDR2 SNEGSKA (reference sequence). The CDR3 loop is CSASPGGGQPQHF. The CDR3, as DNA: TGCAGTGCTAGTCCGGGAGGCGGTCAGCCCCAGCATTTT.

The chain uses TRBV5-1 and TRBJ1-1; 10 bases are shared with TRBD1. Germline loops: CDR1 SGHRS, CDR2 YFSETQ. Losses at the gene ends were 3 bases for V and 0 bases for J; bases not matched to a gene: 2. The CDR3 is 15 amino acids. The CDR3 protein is CASSWDRGLNTEAFF. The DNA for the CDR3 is TGCGCCAGCAGCTGGGACAGGGGATTGAACACTGAAGCTTTCTTT.

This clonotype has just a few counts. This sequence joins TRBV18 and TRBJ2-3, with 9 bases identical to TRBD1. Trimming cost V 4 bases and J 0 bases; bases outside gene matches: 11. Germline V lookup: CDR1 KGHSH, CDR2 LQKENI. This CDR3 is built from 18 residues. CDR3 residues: CASSRAPGQGWSTDTQYF. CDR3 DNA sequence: TGTGCCAGCTCACGGGCGCCGGGACAGGGTTGGAGCACAGATACGCAGTATTTT.

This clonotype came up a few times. As DNA, the CDR3 is TGCGCCAGCAGCTTGGGGAGGGGACCGCGGTCGAATACGCAGTATTTT. Translated, it gives CASSLGRGPRSNTQYF. The gene calls are TRBV5-1 and TRBJ2-3; D possibly corresponds to TRBD2 (6 bases). Between the trimmed V and J ends, which lost 0 bases and 7 bases, there was a span of 18 bases. Per the germline V gene, CDR1 is SGHRS and CDR2 is YFSETQ. The CDR3 is 16 amino acids.

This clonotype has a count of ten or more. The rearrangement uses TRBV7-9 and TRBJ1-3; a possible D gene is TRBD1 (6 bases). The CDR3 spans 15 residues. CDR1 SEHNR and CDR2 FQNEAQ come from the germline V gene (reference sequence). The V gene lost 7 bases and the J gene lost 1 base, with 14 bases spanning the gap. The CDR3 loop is CASIQGPSSGNTIYF. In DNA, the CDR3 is TGTGCCAGCATCCAGGGGCCGTCTTCTGGAAACACCATATATTTT.

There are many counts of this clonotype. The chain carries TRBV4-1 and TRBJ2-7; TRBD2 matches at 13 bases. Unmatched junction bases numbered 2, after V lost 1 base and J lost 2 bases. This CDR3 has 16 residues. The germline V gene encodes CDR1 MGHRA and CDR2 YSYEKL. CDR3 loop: CASSQVLAGGTYEQYF. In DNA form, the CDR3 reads TGCGCCAGCAGCCAAGTACTAGCGGGGGGGACCTACGAGCAGTACTTC.

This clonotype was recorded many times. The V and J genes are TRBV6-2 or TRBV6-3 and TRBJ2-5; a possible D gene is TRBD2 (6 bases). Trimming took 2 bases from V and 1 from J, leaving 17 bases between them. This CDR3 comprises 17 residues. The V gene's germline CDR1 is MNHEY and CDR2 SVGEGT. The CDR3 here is CASSYDSGALRQETQYF. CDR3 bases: TGTGCCAGCAGTTACGATTCGGGAGCGTTACGCCAAGAGACCCAGTACTTC.

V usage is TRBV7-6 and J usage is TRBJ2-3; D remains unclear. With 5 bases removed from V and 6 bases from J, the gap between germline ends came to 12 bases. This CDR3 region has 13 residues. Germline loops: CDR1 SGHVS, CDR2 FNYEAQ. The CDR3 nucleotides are TGTGCCAGCAGCCAAAGACCACTTGATACGCAGTATTTT. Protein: CASSQRPLDTQYF.

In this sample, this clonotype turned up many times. Written as DNA, the CDR3 is TGCGCCAGCAGCTCGGCTGACAGACTAGCGGGACAGACAGATACGCAGTATTTT. Translating gives CASSSADRLAGQTDTQYF. The J gene is TRBJ2-3, the V gene TRBV5-1; 11 positions agree with TRBD2. CDR3 length: 18 residues. J gave up 3 bases and V 3 bases, and 12 bases lay outside the gene matches. In germline, CDR1 is SGHRS, CDR2 YFSETQ.

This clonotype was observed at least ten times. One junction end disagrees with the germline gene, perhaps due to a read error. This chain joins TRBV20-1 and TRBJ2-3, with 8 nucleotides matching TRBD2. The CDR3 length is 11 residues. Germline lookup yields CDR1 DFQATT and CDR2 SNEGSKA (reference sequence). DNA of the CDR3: TGCAGTGCTAGAGATCCGGACAGCGGGGGTTTT. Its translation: CSARDPDSGGF.